Below, 31 T cell receptor beta chains from the same sample are listed, as sequenced in a study of identical twins. TCRdb re-analysed the 5' RACE reads in MiXCR, keeping a single row per CDR3 protein. The sample comprises over 550,000 distinct CDR3 sequences, roughly 6.6% of which are singletons, and 1.6% rests with the top ten. The data were also submitted as part of a second study, on yellow fever vaccine responses in identical twins.

The sequencing input was PBMCs. The receptors stem from a woman aged 18-29 years in good health.

This clonotype was counted between two and nine times. This chain links TRBV9 with TRBJ1-2; D is ambiguous. CDR3 size: 14 residues. Germline V gene sequence: CDR1 SGDLS, CDR2 YYNGEE. V was cut by 4 bases and J by 4 bases, with 14 bases left in between. CDR3 sequence reads: CASSPQDYFYGYTF. CDR3 DNA sequence: TGTGCCAGCAGCCCTCAGGACTATTTCTATGGCTACACCTTC.

This clonotype was counted many times. J is TRBJ1-2 and V is TRBV2; D is ambiguous. V dropped 5 bases and J dropped 8 bases, with 21 bases sitting between them. The CDR3 extends over 15 amino acids. The germline gives CDR1 SNHLY, CDR2 FYNNEI. The CDR3 DNA is TGTGCCAGCAGTCCACCCGGACGCGGGGTGGGGGGCTACACCTTC. Its translation: CASSPPGRGVGGYTF.

This clonotype appeared many times. The chain combines TRBV3-1 with TRBJ2-3; D is perhaps TRBD2 (6 bases). The length of the CDR3 is 16 residues. Germline CDR1 LGHDT, CDR2 YNNKEL (reference sequence). Trimming removed 6 bases at V and 5 bases at J, with 21 bases between. The CDR3 DNA follows: TGTGCCAGCAGTCAATTGGGACTCACCTCAGGAGATACGCAGTATTTT. This gives the protein CASSQLGLTSGDTQYF.

In this sample, this clonotype turned up a few times. The chain links TRBV18 to TRBJ2-3; perhaps TRBD2 as D (5 bases). Germline CDR1 KGHSH, CDR2 LQKENI. Trimming removed 3 bases from V and 1 base from J, with 23 bases in between. CDR3 size: 19 residues. CDR3 sequence reads: CASSPFLLASQGGTDTQYF. DNA of the CDR3: TGTGCCAGCTCACCTTTCCTCCTGGCTAGCCAAGGTGGCACAGATACGCAGTATTTT.

This clonotype was seen more than once but under ten times. V usage is TRBV24-1 and J usage is TRBJ2-1, with D tentatively TRBD2 (5 bases). The germline CDR1 and CDR2 sequences are KGHDR and SFDVKD. This CDR3 has 16 amino acids. Trimming shortened V by 4 bases and J by 3 bases, and 15 bases separated the two germline ends. The CDR3 nucleotides read TGTGCCACCAGTGACCCAGGTGACGGACTCTACAATGAGCAGTTCTTC. Translation: CATSDPGDGLYNEQFF.

This clonotype was seen ten or more times. The chain has TRBV10-3 and TRBJ2-7, with 14 bases matching TRBD2. V lost 9 bases to trimming and J lost 3 bases; unmatched junction nucleotides: 4. Germline V gene lookup returns CDR1 ENHRY and CDR2 SYGVKD. CDR3 length: 14 residues. The CDR3 here is CAIQGLAGDYEQYF. The CDR3 DNA is TGTGCCATTCAGGGACTAGCGGGAGACTACGAGCAGTACTTC.

This clonotype has only a few counts. The chain joins TRBV7-2 to TRBJ1-1; D is undetermined. Deletions cut 1 base from V and 9 bases from J, with 9 bases between. CDR3 length: 12 amino acids. Germline V lookup: CDR1 SGHTA, CDR2 FQGNSA. The CDR3: CASSLGSRKAFF. The CDR3 coding sequence is TGTGCCAGCAGCTTAGGCAGCAGAAAAGCTTTCTTT.

This chain connects TRBV10-3 to TRBJ2-5; no definite D call. CDR1 is ENHRY and CDR2 is SYGVKD in the germline V gene. V was cut by 10 bases and J by 0 bases, with 12 bases left in between. CDR3 size: 13 residues. The CDR3 nucleotides read TGTGCCACCCGACTCCGGGACCAAGAGACCCAGTACTTC. Residues: CATRLRDQETQYF.

This clonotype was picked up many times. CDR3 sequence reads: CASSYSMGSYEQYV. Written as DNA, the CDR3 is TGTGCCAGCAGTTACTCGATGGGCTCCTACGAGCAGTACGTC. This rearrangement joins TRBV6-5 to TRBJ2-7; D not resolved. Germline V gene data show CDR1 as MNHEY and CDR2 as SVGAGI. This CDR3 has 14 amino acids. Trimming shortened V by 0 bases and J by 0 bases, and 6 bases separated the two germline ends.

This clonotype was observed a handful of times. Written as DNA, the CDR3 is TGTGCCAGCAGCTTGACCGGGTCTGGGGATGAGCAGTTCTTC. This codes for CASSLTGSGDEQFF. The rearrangement links TRBV5-6 to TRBJ2-1, with unresolved D. Germline lookup yields CDR1 SGHDT and CDR2 YYEEEE. The CDR3 contains 14 residues. V gave up 1 base and J gave up 8 bases, with 13 bases separating them.

This clonotype has just a few counts. J is TRBJ2-7 and V is TRBV25-1; D is unclear. The germline CDR1 and CDR2 sequences are MGHDK and SYGVNS. There are 13 residues in the CDR3. V was shortened by 9 bases and J by 3 bases, with 15 bases between the two germline ends. The CDR3 bases are TGTGCCAGTACCCGCCCAATGGGCTACGAGCAGTACGTC. Translated: CASTRPMGYEQYV.

This clonotype was counted at least ten times. The chain recombines TRBV20-1 with TRBJ2-7; 8 nucleotides align to TRBD2. V shed 3 bases and J 6 bases; nucleotides not matched to a gene: 10. Looked up from germline, CDR1 is DFQATT and CDR2 is SNEGSKA (reference sequence). The CDR3 length is 14 residues. The DNA of the CDR3 is TGCAGTGCTAGGTTTAGCGGGACACCTGCCGAGCAGTACTTC. Encoded protein: CSARFSGTPAEQYF.

Many counts were recorded for this clonotype. The chain recombines TRBV29-1 with TRBJ2-1; D is unresolved. Between the trimmed V and J ends, which lost 6 bases and 5 bases, there was a span of 17 bases. The CDR3 covers 14 residues. CDR1 and CDR2 from the germline V gene are SQVTM and ANQGSEA. CDR3 DNA: TGCAGCGTACACATAATGGTCAGCAACAATGAGCAGTTCTTC. The encoded protein is CSVHIMVSNNEQFF.

The chain has TRBV27 and TRBJ1-1; 11 bases line up with TRBD1. With V trimmed by 7 bases and J by 7 bases, 11 bases remained unmatched. Germline assignment: CDR1 MNHEY and CDR2 SMNVEV (reference sequence). This CDR3 spans 15 amino acids. DNA for the CDR3: TGTGCCAGCAAGAGGACCGGACAGGGGGCGGGTGAAGCTTTCTTT. Its translation: CASKRTGQGAGEAFF.

This clonotype was picked up a small number of times. The V and J genes are TRBV6-2 or TRBV6-3 and TRBJ1-1, with D maybe TRBD1 (6 bases). The CDR3 consists of 14 residues. In germline, CDR1 is MNHEY, CDR2 SVGEGT. Trimming removed 7 bases from V and 1 base from J, with 13 bases in between. The CDR3 DNA reads TGTGCCAGCACCCCTTCAGGGGCGAACACTGAAGCTTTCTTT. Its protein is CASTPSGANTEAFF.

This clonotype was counted at least ten times. V is TRBV20-1 and J is TRBJ1-2; 7 positions agree with TRBD1. The V gene end was trimmed by 0 bases and the J gene end by 4 bases; junction bases not matched to a gene: 8. CDR1 DFQATT and CDR2 SNEGSKA come from the germline V gene (reference sequence). This CDR3 has 15 residues. CDR3 nucleotide sequence: TGCAGTGCTAGAGATTTACAGGGGTCCGCCTATGGCTACACCTTC. This sequence encodes CSARDLQGSAYGYTF.

The chain combines TRBV6-5 with TRBJ2-5; 13 positions match TRBD2. With V trimmed by 2 bases and J by 5 bases, 8 bases remained unmatched. Germline lookup yields CDR1 MNHEY and CDR2 SVGAGI. The length of the CDR3 is 17 residues. The CDR3: CASSYPSGTSGMETQYF. The CDR3 DNA follows: TGTGCCAGCAGTTACCCCTCCGGGACTAGCGGGATGGAGACCCAGTACTTC.

This sequence joins TRBV6-1 and TRBJ2-7; the D is unclear. The CDR3 is 13 amino acids. The germline V and J ends were trimmed by 2 bases and 2 bases, with 7 bases remaining between them. The germline V gene has CDR1 MNHNS and CDR2 SASEGT. CDR3 loop: CASSESTAYEQYF. The DNA for the CDR3 is TGTGCCAGCAGTGAATCGACGGCCTACGAGCAGTACTTC.

This clonotype appeared a few times. The V call is TRBV7-6, the J call TRBJ1-5; 7 nucleotides align to TRBD1. This CDR3 has 16 residues. Germline CDR1 and CDR2: SGHVS and FNYEAQ. V shed 5 bases, J shed 3 bases, and the junction held 10 bases outside the gene matches. The CDR3 reads CASSDGRQGPNQPQHF. The CDR3 bases are TGTGCCAGCAGCGACGGCCGACAGGGACCCAATCAGCCCCAGCATTTT.

The rearrangement joins TRBV20-1 to TRBJ2-1; 14 bases map to TRBD2. This CDR3 is built from 14 residues. CDR1 DFQATT and CDR2 SNEGSKA come from the germline V gene (reference sequence). The V gene end was trimmed by 1 base and the J gene end by 10 bases; junction bases not matched to a gene: 3. The CDR3 sequence is CSARGLAGGYEQFF. The CDR3 DNA reads as TGCAGTGCTAGAGGACTAGCGGGAGGGTACGAGCAGTTCTTC.

This clonotype was seen repeatedly, ten times or more. J is TRBJ2-3 and V is TRBV9; possible D gene TRBD2, 5 bases. Trimming removed 0 bases at V and 0 bases at J, with 11 bases between. CDR3 size: 16 residues. The germline CDR1 and CDR2 sequences are SGDLS and YYNGEE. In DNA form, the CDR3 reads TGTGCCAGCAGCGTAGTCGAACTAGTTAGCACAGATACGCAGTATTTT. This encodes CASSVVELVSTDTQYF.

In its sample, this clonotype was seen a few times. The rearrangement uses TRBV10-3 and TRBJ2-5; D is perhaps TRBD1 or TRBD2 (5 bases each). Germline values: CDR1 ENHRY, CDR2 SYGVKD. Trimming took off 5 bases at V and 1 base at J, with 11 bases between the two ends. This CDR3 spans 14 amino acids. The CDR3 region has the DNA TGTGCCATCAGTTCTCAGGGAGCCCAAGAGACCCAGTACTTC. This translates into CAISSQGAQETQYF.

This clonotype was counted at least ten times. V gene TRBV14 combines with J gene TRBJ2-1, with unresolved D. Germline loops: CDR1 SGHDN, CDR2 FVKESK. Trimming took 1 base from V and 4 from J, leaving 8 bases between them. This CDR3 comprises 14 residues. The DNA for the CDR3 is TGTGCCAGCAGCCAAGTAAGAGAGTACAATGAGCAGTTCTTC. It translates to CASSQVREYNEQFF.

This clonotype was seen a handful of times. The V gene is TRBV5-6, the J gene TRBJ2-1; perhaps TRBD2 as D (6 bases). With 1 base removed from V and 7 bases from J, the gap between germline ends came to 12 bases. In germline, CDR1 is SGHDT, CDR2 YYEEEE. The CDR3 is 14 amino acids. The CDR3 here is CASSLQLARNEQFF. CDR3 nucleotides: TGTGCCAGCAGCTTGCAACTAGCCCGTAATGAGCAGTTCTTC.

This clonotype was counted only a few times. The chain uses TRBV7-8 and TRBJ2-3, with D perhaps TRBD1 or TRBD2 (5 bases each). Between the trimmed V and J ends, which lost 7 bases and 4 bases, there was a span of 27 bases. CDR3 length: 18 residues. Germline V gene lookup returns CDR1 SGHVS and CDR2 FQNEAQ. The chain's CDR3 is CASTEPEYSNEGPDTQYF. Here the CDR3 DNA reads TGTGCCAGCACCGAACCCGAATACAGCAATGAGGGACCAGATACGCAGTATTTT.

This clonotype occurred a few times. The rearrangement uses TRBV15 and TRBJ1-2, with D hard to call. Trimming removed 10 bases at V and 4 bases at J, with 19 bases between. This CDR3 has 14 residues. Germline CDR1 reads LNHNV; CDR2 reads YYDKDF (reference sequence). CDR3 DNA: TGTGCCAGCGGAAGGCGGGGAACTGCCTATGGCTACACCTTC. Translating gives CASGRRGTAYGYTF.

Comment on this clonotype: A much bigger clone sits one base away, suggesting this may be a read error. The chain couples TRBV5-7 to TRBJ1-1; D remains ambiguous. TRBV5-7 carries the ORF label, with uncertain function. V lost 4 bases, J lost 6 bases, and 10 bases lay in between. This CDR3 is built from 12 residues. The CDR3 loop reads CASSPGVSEAFF. CDR3 DNA sequence: TGTGCCAGCAGCCCCGGGGTCTCTGAAGCTTTCTTT.

This clonotype was found a few times. Here the CDR3 DNA reads TGCAGTGCTAGGGAGACTAGCGGGACGACCAATGAGCAGTTCTTC. This sequence encodes CSARETSGTTNEQFF. The chain couples TRBV20-1 to TRBJ2-1; TRBD2 matches 11 bases. The germline CDR1 and CDR2 sequences are DFQATT and SNEGSKA (reference sequence). This CDR3 spans 15 amino acids. With V trimmed by 3 bases and J by 6 bases, 7 bases remained unmatched.

At least ten counts were recorded for this clonotype. V and J are TRBV20-1 and TRBJ1-5; a weak D match, TRBD1 (5 bases). This CDR3 is built from 14 residues. Germline V gives CDR1 DFQATT, CDR2 SNEGSKA (reference sequence). The germline V and J ends were trimmed by 5 bases and 0 bases, with 11 bases remaining between them. The CDR3 DNA sequence: TGCAGTGCTCCTCATGGGGCTAGCAATCAGCCCCAGCATTTT. Translated: CSAPHGASNQPQHF.

The table lists this clonotype with a few counts. This chain uses TRBV7-9 with TRBJ2-1, with D possibly matching TRBD2 (6 bases). The CDR3 covers 14 residues. V shed 7 bases and J shed 14 bases, with 24 bases lying between them. Germline CDR1 is SEHNR and CDR2 is FQNEAQ (reference sequence). CDR3 residues: CASNLMGGKEREFF. The CDR3 nucleotides are TGTGCCAGCAATTTGATGGGGGGAAAAGAGAGGGAGTTCTTC.

There are many counts of this clonotype. The chain carries TRBV2 and TRBJ2-7; D is undetermined. This CDR3 is 11 amino acids long. CDR1 and CDR2 (germline): SNHLY, FYNNEI. Trimming took off 1 base at V and 5 bases at J, with 3 bases between the two ends. Here the CDR3 DNA reads TGTGCCAGCAGTGAAGAAAACGAGCAGTACTTC. Translation gives CASSEENEQYF.